The 20 T cell receptor beta chains below all came from one sample that was sequenced in a study of OX40 agonist ivuxolimab in advanced cancers. Clones were read by immunoSEQ multiplex PCR, and TCRdb kept only the in-frame ones, dropping some. Among more than 70,000 clones listed, about 90% were seen once. Specimen: CD4+ or CD8+ T cells sorted from blood, collected in a trial of the OX40 agonist ivuxolimab. These receptors all stem from an adult with an advanced solid tumor such as melanoma, head and neck, liver or kidney cancer.

V gene TRBV11-2 combines with J gene TRBJ1-1; TRBD1 is a possible D gene (5 bases). V gave up 5 bases and J gave up 2 bases, with 9 bases separating them. The V gene's germline CDR1 is SGHAT and CDR2 FQNNGV. There are 13 residues in the CDR3. The CDR3 loop is CASSRQQNTEAFF. The CDR3 nucleotides read TGTGCCAGCAGCCGACAGCAAAACACTGAAGCTTTCTTT.

This clone was counted once. V is TRBV6-1 and J is TRBJ2-3, with 8 nucleotides matching TRBD2. Trimming cost V 9 bases and J 2 bases; bases outside gene matches: 7. The germline gives CDR1 MNHNS, CDR2 SASEGT. This CDR3 has 14 amino acids. The CDR3 loop reads CASKRTSPTDTQYF. The CDR3 region has the DNA TGTGCCAGTAAGAGGACTAGCCCCACAGATACGCAGTATTTT.

The chain is built from TRBV6-1 and TRBJ2-5; perhaps D is TRBD1 or TRBD2 (6 bases each). Germline V gene data show CDR1 as MNHNS and CDR2 as SASEGT. This CDR3 spans 14 amino acids. V was cut by 6 bases and J by 3 bases, with 14 bases left in between. Written as DNA, the CDR3 is TGTGCCAGCAGACCTTGGGGGGCTGAAGAGACCCAGTACTTC. Amino acid sequence: CASRPWGAEETQYF.

This clone was observed a few times. V gene TRBV28 combines with J gene TRBJ2-3; 8 bases match TRBD1. V trimming: 2 bases; J trimming: 15 bases; junction bases outside the gene matches: 7. This CDR3 has 12 residues. The germline CDR1 and CDR2 sequences are MDHEN and SYDVKM. This chain's CDR3 is CASSLRDRKKYF. The DNA for the CDR3 is TGTGCCAGCAGTTTAAGGGACAGGAAGAAATATTTT.

The rearrangement links TRBV13 to TRBJ2-7; D is perhaps TRBD2 (6 bases). Germline V gives CDR1 PRHDT, CDR2 FYEKMQ (reference sequence). The CDR3 has 14 residues. Trimming cost V 6 bases and J 5 bases, with 17 bases left between them. CDR3 amino acids: CASRTGGTFHEQYF. The CDR3, as DNA: TGTGCCAGCAGAACCGGGGGTACTTTCCACGAGCAGTACTTC.

The chain combines TRBV2 with TRBJ1-5; D not certain. From germline, CDR1 is SNHLY and CDR2 FYNNEI. This CDR3 has 14 amino acids. The V end was cut by 7 bases, the J end by 2 bases, with 12 bases between. The CDR3 bases are TGTGCCAGCACGACGGAGTACGGCAATCAGCCCCAGCATTTT. Amino acids: CASTTEYGNQPQHF.

This chain links TRBV4-1 with TRBJ2-2; D might be TRBD2 (6 bases). The CDR3 extends over 15 amino acids. Trimming left V 3 bases short and J 5 bases short, with 13 bases between. Germline CDR1 reads MGHRA; CDR2 reads YSYEKL. The CDR3 is CASSHEGAGTGELFF. CDR3 nucleotides: TGCGCCAGCAGCCATGAAGGGGCGGGGACCGGGGAGCTGTTTTTT.

The V gene is TRBV11-1, the J gene TRBJ2-5, with a weak D call TRBD2 (7 bases). The V gene's germline CDR1 is SGHAT and CDR2 FQDESV (reference sequence). V lost 5 bases and J 2 bases, leaving 18 bases between the germline ends. This CDR3 comprises 16 residues. CDR3 protein: CASSRGGGGGQETQYF. CDR3 sequence (DNA): TGTGCCAGCAGCCGCGGCGGGGGCGGGGGACAAGAGACCCAGTACTTC.

The genes are TRBV11-2 and TRBJ1-2; 9 bases fit TRBD1. Germline CDR1 reads SGHAT; CDR2 reads FQNNGV. CDR3 length: 16 amino acids. Trimming cost V 5 bases and J 4 bases; bases outside gene matches: 11. This chain's CDR3 is CASSPGGTGSSYGYTF. DNA of the CDR3: TGTGCCAGCAGCCCGGGGGGGACAGGGTCGAGCTATGGCTACACCTTC. Drawing the rest from reference TRBV11-2 and TRBJ1-2, the complete variable domain is EAGVAQSPRYKIIEKRQSVAFWCNPISGHATLYWYQQILGQGPKLLIQFQNNGVVDDSQLPKDRFSAERLKGVDSTLKIQPAKLEDSAVYLCASSPGGTGSSYGYTFGSGTRLTVV.

This clone was seen just once. The V gene is TRBV7-9, the J gene TRBJ1-1, with no clear D. CDR1 and CDR2 (germline): SEHNR, FQNEAQ (reference sequence). Deletions cut 3 bases from V and 1 base from J, with 9 bases between. CDR3 length equals 14 residues. CDR3 coding DNA: TGTGCCAGCAGCTTCTTCGTCTCGAACACTGAAGCTTTCTTT. It codes for CASSFFVSNTEAFF.

This sequence joins TRBV19 and TRBJ1-1; D call uncertain. The CDR3 is 11 amino acids. V was pared by 3 bases and J by 4 bases, with 3 bases between. Germline V gene lookup returns CDR1 LNHDA and CDR2 SQIVND (reference sequence). The CDR3 loop is CASSIATEAFF. CDR3 coding DNA: TGTGCCAGTAGTATTGCCACTGAAGCTTTCTTT.

This chain links TRBV7-9 with TRBJ2-3; a possible D gene is TRBD1 (5 bases). The CDR3 contains 16 residues. Trimming cost V 4 bases and J 3 bases, with 17 bases left between them. Germline V gene sequence: CDR1 SEHNR, CDR2 FQNEAQ (reference sequence). The CDR3 sequence is CASSSTPGMGTDTQYF. Written as DNA, the CDR3 is TGTGCCAGCAGCTCGACCCCAGGGATGGGAACAGATACGCAGTATTTT.

V is TRBV5-5 and J is TRBJ2-5; the D call may be TRBD1 or TRBD2 (5 bases each). The germline V gene encodes CDR1 SGHKS and CDR2 YYEKEE (reference sequence). The V end was cut by 2 bases, the J end by 3 bases, with 11 bases between. The CDR3 runs 14 residues. CDR3 sequence: CASSFWGLEETQYF. Written as DNA, the CDR3 is TGTGCCAGCAGCTTCTGGGGGTTAGAAGAGACCCAGTACTTC.

The chain employs TRBV5-1 and TRBJ1-1; 8 bases map to TRBD1. Trimming took 2 bases from V and 4 from J; bases not matched to a gene: 10. Per the germline V gene, CDR1 is SGHRS and CDR2 is YFSETQ. The CDR3 is 16 residues long. The CDR3 loop is CASSFSPGGEGTEAFF. The CDR3, as DNA: TGCGCCAGCAGCTTTTCTCCAGGGGGCGAAGGCACTGAAGCTTTCTTT.

This chain connects TRBV29-1 to TRBJ1-1, with 9 nucleotides matching TRBD1. Germline V lookup: CDR1 SQVTM, CDR2 ANQGSEA. Trimming cost V 3 bases and J 4 bases; bases outside gene matches: 9. The length of the CDR3 is 15 residues. The CDR3 DNA is TGCAGCGTTGATCGTACAGGGGGCTTGAGCACTGAAGCTTTCTTT. Protein: CSVDRTGGLSTEAFF.

This chain uses TRBV27 with TRBJ2-6; D is perhaps TRBD1 or TRBD2 (8 bases each). The V gene's germline CDR1 is MNHEY and CDR2 SMNVEV (reference sequence). This CDR3 has 20 residues. Trimming pared 6 bases from V and 4 bases from J, leaving 28 bases between. CDR3 nucleotides: TGTGCCAGCAGCGGACGGAGTAGCGGGACAGGCTTCCCCGGGGCCAACGTCCTGACTTTC. As protein: CASSGRSSGTGFPGANVLTF.

This chain links TRBV27 with TRBJ2-1; no definite D call. Germline values: CDR1 MNHEY, CDR2 SMNVEV (reference sequence). V dropped 2 bases and J dropped 12 bases, with 11 bases sitting between them. The CDR3 covers 12 residues. In DNA form, the CDR3 reads TGTGCCAGCAGTTTAAAGGGCTTAGTGCAGTTCTTC. This encodes CASSLKGLVQFF.

This clone showed up just once. The chain employs TRBV18 and TRBJ1-4; D might be TRBD1 (5 bases). Between the trimmed V and J ends, which lost 4 bases and 5 bases, there was a span of 14 bases. The germline V gene encodes CDR1 KGHSH and CDR2 LQKENI. The CDR3 has 15 amino acids. CDR3 residues: CASSRGQGANEKLFF. In nucleotides, the CDR3 is TGTGCCAGCTCACGTGGACAAGGGGCCAATGAAAAACTGTTTTTT.

V is TRBV6-5 and J is TRBJ2-6; D is ambiguous. CDR3 size: 14 residues. V was trimmed by 5 bases and J by 1 base, leaving 6 bases between them. CDR1 is MNHEY and CDR2 is SVGAGI in the germline V gene. Here the CDR3 DNA reads TGTGCCAGCAGTACGGAGTCTGGGGCCAACGTCCTGACTTTC. This translates into CASSTESGANVLTF.

V is TRBV5-6 and J is TRBJ2-5, with a possible D match to TRBD1 (6 bases). Germline assignment: CDR1 SGHDT and CDR2 YYEEEE. V lost 0 bases and J 9 bases, leaving 30 bases between the germline ends. The CDR3 consists of 19 residues. The CDR3 DNA is TGTGCCAGCAGCTTGGAACTCCGCCTGGGGGCCCGGTCGAAGTCGTCCCAGTACTTC. Translation: CASSLELRLGARSKSSQYF. The full variable domain, completed using reference TRBV5-6 and TRBJ2-5, is DAGVTQSPTHLIKTRGQQVTLRCSPKSGHDTVSWYQQALGQGPQFIFQYYEEEERQRGNFPDRFSGHQFPNYSSELNVNALLLGDSALYLCASSLELRLGARSKSSQYFGPGTRLLVL.